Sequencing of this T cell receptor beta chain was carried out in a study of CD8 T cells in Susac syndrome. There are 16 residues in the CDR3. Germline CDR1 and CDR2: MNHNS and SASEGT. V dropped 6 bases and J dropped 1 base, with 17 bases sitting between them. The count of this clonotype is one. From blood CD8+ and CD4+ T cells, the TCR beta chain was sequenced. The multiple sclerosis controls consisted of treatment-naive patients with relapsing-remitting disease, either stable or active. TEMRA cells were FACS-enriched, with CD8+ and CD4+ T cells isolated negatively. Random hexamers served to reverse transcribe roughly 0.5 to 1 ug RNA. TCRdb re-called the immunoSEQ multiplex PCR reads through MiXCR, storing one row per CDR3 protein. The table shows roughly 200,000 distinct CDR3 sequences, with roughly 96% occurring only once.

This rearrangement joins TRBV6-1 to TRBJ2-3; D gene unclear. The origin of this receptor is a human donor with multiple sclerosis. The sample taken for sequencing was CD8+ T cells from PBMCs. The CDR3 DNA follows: TGTGCCAGCAGCGAAAGACACATGCTACGCACAGATACGCAGTATTTT. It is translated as CASSERHMLRTDTQYF.